This T cell receptor beta chain was retrieved from a study of Ad26.COV2.S vaccination and SARS-CoV-2 variants. The wider study: Trial arm assignment for the donor was COV1001 Ad26.COV2.S. Ad26.COV2.S shots went into the muscle once or twice, 56 days apart.

Only in-frame clones appear in the TCRdb table, and some are missing; sequencing was by immunoSEQ multiplex PCR. The sample contains under 300,000 clones, about 83% of which appear only once. This clone was found a few times. Its antigen is not identified. This sample also contains other DNA sequences that code for the same CDR3. The V gene's germline CDR1 is SGHDT and CDR2 YYEEEE. The CDR3 sequence is 14 residues long. Deletions cut 0 bases from V and 1 base from J, with 7 bases between. Treatment noted: about 20 received Ad26.COV2.S at low or high dose, single or two shots; 5 received placebo; per-sample allocation not given. It was on day 63 after the first vaccine or placebo injection that samples were taken. Study results and limitations: Placebo recipients and vaccine recipients were similar in non-spike TCR breadth. TCR breadth and depth analyses may have underestimated total T cell responses.

This receptor was taken from a person between 18 and 65 years old who received the Ad26.COV2.S COVID-19 vaccine or a placebo. The chain links TRBV5-6 to TRBJ1-1; D gene uncertain. This specimen consisted of peripheral blood, obtained in a trial of Ad26.COV2.S vaccine versus placebo. The CDR3 reads CASSLGGGNTEAFF. The CDR3 region has the DNA TGTGCCAGCAGCTTGGGCGGTGGGAACACTGAAGCTTTCTTT.